The rows below give T cell receptor beta chains drawn from one sample of a study of T cell repertoires in cytomegalovirus infection. TCRdb reprocessed the reads with MiXCR, giving one entry per CDR3 protein. In the table there are hundreds of thousands of distinct CDR3 sequences, less than 40% of which are singletons. Specimen: PBMCs. Receptors were obtained from a human donor in good health (CMV status not recorded). Some clones in this sample may be carry-over from other donors' samples. CDR3s include the opening cysteine and the closing phenylalanine or tryptophan. A D gene is named only where the DNA matches it firmly. Clone size is stated in some rows and not others, as once, few, many or a class when expanded.

v_gene: TRBV15
abundance: NA
d_gene: NA
j_gene: TRBJ2-1
CDR3nt: TGTGCCACCAGCAGAGCCGTTATCAATGAGCAGTTCTTC
CDR3aa: CATSRAVINEQFF

v_gene: TRBV27
abundance: NA
d_gene: TRBD1
j_gene: TRBJ1-5
CDR3nt: TGTGCCAGCAGTTTTGCAGGGGGACGATCAGGGCCCCAGCATTTT
CDR3aa: CASSFAGGRSGPQHF

v_gene: TRBV7-2
abundance: many
d_gene: NA
j_gene: TRBJ2-7
CDR3nt: TGTGCCAGCAGCTTAGCCCCGCCAGGCCCTCAGGGTTACGAGCAGTACTTC
CDR3aa: CASSLAPPGPQGYEQYF

v_gene: TRBV7-9
abundance: NA
d_gene: TRBD2
j_gene: TRBJ2-3
CDR3nt: TGTGCCAGCAGAGCATTAGCGGGGAGCACAGATACGCAGTATTTT
CDR3aa: CASRALAGSTDTQYF

v_gene: TRBV7-2
abundance: many
d_gene: TRBD2
j_gene: TRBJ2-6
CDR3nt: TGTGCCAGCAGCTCCCCTAGCGGGATTATCTCTGGGGCCAACGTCCTGACTTTC
CDR3aa: CASSSPSGIISGANVLTF

v_gene: TRBV7-6
abundance: NA
d_gene: NA
j_gene: TRBJ2-5
CDR3nt: TGTGCCAGCAGCCTACGATCCGAGTCGCCCGCGAAAAAGGAGACCCAGTACTTC
CDR3aa: CASSLRSESPAKKETQYF

v_gene: TRBV7-2
abundance: few
d_gene: NA
j_gene: TRBJ1-4
CDR3nt: TGTGCCAGCAGTCTCCCACGGGGGAGAGCTAATGAAAAACTGTTTTTT
CDR3aa: CASSLPRGRANEKLFF

v_gene: TRBV20-1
abundance: few
d_gene: NA
j_gene: TRBJ2-1
CDR3nt: TGCAGTGCCCCGGACAGAAAGCGTGGCGATGAGCAGTTCTTC
CDR3aa: CSAPDRKRGDEQFF

v_gene: TRBV20-1
abundance: few
d_gene: NA
j_gene: TRBJ2-7
CDR3nt: TGCAGTGGTTCTACGGGAATACCCCCCTACGAGCAGTACTTC
CDR3aa: CSGSTGIPPYEQYF

v_gene: TRBV19
abundance: few
d_gene: NA
j_gene: TRBJ2-7
CDR3nt: TGTGCCAGTAGTGCGGGATTGAGCTCCTACGAGCAGTACTTC
CDR3aa: CASSAGLSSYEQYF

v_gene: TRBV6-6
abundance: few
d_gene: NA
j_gene: TRBJ1-1
CDR3nt: TGTGCCAGCAGTTACTGGGACACTGAAGCTTTCTTT
CDR3aa: CASSYWDTEAFF

v_gene: TRBV11-3
abundance: NA
d_gene: NA
j_gene: TRBJ2-3
CDR3nt: TGTGCCAGCAGCCGGCGGAGCGAACATACGCAGTATTTT
CDR3aa: CASSRRSEHTQYF

v_gene: TRBV6-1
abundance: NA
d_gene: NA
j_gene: TRBJ1-5
CDR3nt: TGTGCCAGCAGTGAAGGCAATCGGGCGCGCAATCAGCCCCAGCATTTT
CDR3aa: CASSEGNRARNQPQHF

v_gene: TRBV19
abundance: few
d_gene: TRBD1
j_gene: TRBJ1-2
CDR3nt: TGTGCCAGCAAGGCCAGGGGGGGCCAGACCTTGGGATACACCTTC
CDR3aa: CASKARGGQTLGYTF

v_gene: TRBV6-1
abundance: few
d_gene: NA
j_gene: TRBJ2-2
CDR3nt: TGTGCCAGCAGCCGGACAGCTACCGGGGAGCTGTTTTTT
CDR3aa: CASSRTATGELFF

v_gene: TRBV7-9
abundance: NA
d_gene: NA
j_gene: TRBJ2-7
CDR3nt: TGTGCCAGCAGCCCCCCCCCAGGGAGAGAGCAGTACTTC
CDR3aa: CASSPPPGREQYF

v_gene: TRBV15
abundance: NA
d_gene: NA
j_gene: TRBJ2-7
CDR3nt: TGTGCCACCAGCAGAGCAGGGGCGGTGTCCTACGAGCAGTACTTC
CDR3aa: CATSRAGAVSYEQYF

v_gene: TRBV5-6
abundance: many
d_gene: NA
j_gene: TRBJ2-5
CDR3nt: TGTGCCAGCAGCTTCCAACAAACGTACCAAGAGACCCAGTACTTC
CDR3aa: CASSFQQTYQETQYF

v_gene: TRBV19
abundance: NA
d_gene: NA
j_gene: TRBJ2-4
CDR3nt: TGTGCCAGTAACTCCGGCCCTGGGGCAGCCAAAAACATTCAGTACTTC
CDR3aa: CASNSGPGAAKNIQYF

v_gene: TRBV24-1
abundance: NA
d_gene: NA
j_gene: TRBJ2-1
CDR3nt: TGTGCCACCAGTGATACCCAGGGGAGGGCACGGTCTGAGCAGTTCTTC
CDR3aa: CATSDTQGRARSEQFF

v_gene: TRBV7-6
abundance: once
d_gene: NA
j_gene: TRBJ2-3
CDR3nt: TGTGCCAGCAGCTTAGATTCGGGGGCCACAGATACGCAGTATTTT
CDR3aa: CASSLDSGATDTQYF

v_gene: TRBV27
abundance: NA
d_gene: TRBD2
j_gene: TRBJ2-1
CDR3nt: TGTGCCAGCAGCCTCCTTACTAGCGGTCCCTACAATGAGCAGTTCTTC
CDR3aa: CASSLLTSGPYNEQFF

v_gene: TRBV7-8
abundance: many
d_gene: NA
j_gene: TRBJ2-3
CDR3nt: TGTGCCAGCAGCTTATTTAGGACCGACACAGATACGCAGTATTTT
CDR3aa: CASSLFRTDTDTQYF

v_gene: TRBV19
abundance: few
d_gene: TRBD2
j_gene: TRBJ2-1
CDR3nt: TGTGCCAGTACCTATAGCGGGAGCTCCTACAATGAGCAGTTCTTC
CDR3aa: CASTYSGSSYNEQFF

v_gene: TRBV12-3/TRBV12-4
abundance: NA
d_gene: NA
j_gene: TRBJ1-1
CDR3nt: TGTGCCAGCACCAGAACAGGGCACACTGAAGCTTTCTTT
CDR3aa: CASTRTGHTEAFF

v_gene: TRBV28
abundance: NA
d_gene: NA
j_gene: TRBJ2-5
CDR3nt: TGTGCCACTCGCCGGGGCCTACAAGAGGCCCAGTACTTC
CDR3aa: CATRRGLQEAQYF

v_gene: TRBV5-1
abundance: NA
d_gene: NA
j_gene: TRBJ2-3
CDR3nt: TGCGCCAGCAACCCAACGGGGGGCACAGATACGCAGTATTTT
CDR3aa: CASNPTGGTDTQYF

v_gene: TRBV12-3/TRBV12-4
abundance: NA
d_gene: NA
j_gene: TRBJ2-7
CDR3nt: TGTGCCAGCAGTTTGTCAGGGTGGTACGAGCAGTACTTC
CDR3aa: CASSLSGWYEQYF

v_gene: TRBV12-3/TRBV12-4
abundance: few
d_gene: NA
j_gene: TRBJ1-4
CDR3nt: TGTGCCAGCAGTAAAAACCAGGGGACGGGGGGCCGAAAACTGTTTTTT
CDR3aa: CASSKNQGTGGRKLFF

v_gene: TRBV7-8
abundance: few
d_gene: TRBD2
j_gene: TRBJ2-3
CDR3nt: TGTGCCAGCAGCTTAGCGCTTAGCGGGGGTTACACAGATACGCAGTATTTT
CDR3aa: CASSLALSGGYTDTQYF

v_gene: TRBV18
abundance: NA
d_gene: TRBD1
j_gene: TRBJ2-5
CDR3nt: TGTGCCAGCTCACCCCCCCCTGGACAGGGCGGGCAAGAGACCCAGTACTTC
CDR3aa: CASSPPPGQGGQETQYF

v_gene: TRBV12-3/TRBV12-4
abundance: NA
d_gene: TRBD1
j_gene: TRBJ1-3
CDR3nt: TGTGCCAGCAGCTTACCCCGGACAGGGGGCTTTGGAAACACCATATATTTT
CDR3aa: CASSLPRTGGFGNTIYF

v_gene: TRBV30
abundance: NA
d_gene: NA
j_gene: TRBJ1-2
CDR3nt: TGTGCCTGGAGTGCAGGGGCTCGGGGCTACACCTTC
CDR3aa: CAWSAGARGYTF

v_gene: TRBV7-9
abundance: few
d_gene: NA
j_gene: TRBJ2-5
CDR3nt: TGTGCCAGCAAGACCGGCCAGTACCAAGAGACCCAGTACTTC
CDR3aa: CASKTGQYQETQYF

v_gene: TRBV2
abundance: few
d_gene: TRBD2
j_gene: TRBJ2-1
CDR3nt: TGTGCCAGCAGTGAATTGGGACTAGCATTTGGGCAGTTCTTC
CDR3aa: CASSELGLAFGQFF

v_gene: TRBV18
abundance: NA
d_gene: NA
j_gene: TRBJ1-1
CDR3nt: TGTGCCAGCTCATCACAGCGAGAGACTGAAGCTTTCTTT
CDR3aa: CASSSQRETEAFF

v_gene: TRBV12-3/TRBV12-4
abundance: many
d_gene: TRBD2
j_gene: TRBJ2-7
CDR3nt: TGTGCCAGCAGCTCAAGCGGGGGGTCCTACGAGCAGTACTTC
CDR3aa: CASSSSGGSYEQYF

v_gene: TRBV19
abundance: NA
d_gene: TRBD2
j_gene: TRBJ2-2
CDR3nt: TGTGCCAGTAGAGCCCCGGGACTAGATTTGAACACCGGGGAGCTGTTTTTT
CDR3aa: CASRAPGLDLNTGELFF

v_gene: TRBV12-3/TRBV12-4
abundance: many
d_gene: NA
j_gene: TRBJ2-7
CDR3nt: TGTGCCAGCAGTTATGGGGTCCCGGGACAGGGAACTAGCGGAGCCTACGAGCAGTACTTC
CDR3aa: CASSYGVPGQGTSGAYEQYF

v_gene: TRBV7-2
abundance: many
d_gene: NA
j_gene: TRBJ1-1
CDR3nt: TGTGCCAGCAGCCAGGAGGGGAACACTGAAGCTTTCTTT
CDR3aa: CASSQEGNTEAFF

v_gene: TRBV5-1
abundance: NA
d_gene: TRBD1
j_gene: TRBJ1-6
CDR3nt: TGCGCCAGCAGCTTGAAGACAGGGGGTAATTCACCCCTCCACTTT
CDR3aa: CASSLKTGGNSPLHF

v_gene: TRBV7-2
abundance: few
d_gene: NA
j_gene: TRBJ2-5
CDR3nt: TGTGCCAGCAGCCTTAGCGGAACGTACCAAGAGACCCAGTACTTC
CDR3aa: CASSLSGTYQETQYF

v_gene: TRBV5-1
abundance: NA
d_gene: TRBD1
j_gene: TRBJ1-1
CDR3nt: TGCGCCAGCAGCCACGGACAGGGGTTAACTGAAGCTTTCTTT
CDR3aa: CASSHGQGLTEAFF

v_gene: TRBV28
abundance: many
d_gene: TRBD1
j_gene: TRBJ1-1
CDR3nt: TGTGCCAGCAGTTTGAGACAGGGGGTGTTGAACACTGAAGCTTTCTTT
CDR3aa: CASSLRQGVLNTEAFF

v_gene: TRBV29-1
abundance: NA
d_gene: TRBD1
j_gene: TRBJ2-5
CDR3nt: TGCAGCGGCGACAGGGGGTTGGGGACCCAGTACTTC
CDR3aa: CSGDRGLGTQYF

v_gene: TRBV20-1
abundance: NA
d_gene: NA
j_gene: TRBJ1-6
CDR3nt: TGCAGTGCTAGACAGAGGGGATCCTATAATTCACCCCTCCACTTT
CDR3aa: CSARQRGSYNSPLHF

v_gene: TRBV6-5
abundance: NA
d_gene: NA
j_gene: TRBJ2-3
CDR3nt: TGTGCCAGCAGTTTTCGGGACTCTCAGAGCGCAGATACGCAGTATTTT
CDR3aa: CASSFRDSQSADTQYF

v_gene: TRBV12-3/TRBV12-4
abundance: few
d_gene: NA
j_gene: TRBJ1-1
CDR3nt: TGTGCCAGCAGTTTGTTCAGACTGAACACTGAAGCTTTCTTT
CDR3aa: CASSLFRLNTEAFF

v_gene: TRBV27
abundance: NA
d_gene: TRBD1
j_gene: TRBJ1-5
CDR3nt: TGTGCCAGCAGTTCGGACAGGTGGCGTCAGCCCCAGCATTTT
CDR3aa: CASSSDRWRQPQHF

v_gene: TRBV7-3
abundance: many
d_gene: NA
j_gene: TRBJ2-3
CDR3nt: TGTGCCAGCAGCTTAAGGTCGACTGAGGATACGCAGTATTTT
CDR3aa: CASSLRSTEDTQYF

v_gene: TRBV7-8
abundance: many
d_gene: NA
j_gene: TRBJ1-1
CDR3nt: TGTGCCAGCAGCTTAGGGGGCAGCCACACTGAAGCTTTCTTT
CDR3aa: CASSLGGSHTEAFF

v_gene: TRBV19
abundance: once
d_gene: NA
j_gene: TRBJ2-1
CDR3nt: TGTGCCAGTAGATCCGGGGAAAGGATTGAGCAGTTCTTC
CDR3aa: CASRSGERIEQFF